This T cell receptor (beta chain) derives from a study of vaccination effects on CD4 cells after COVID-19 (dated by TCRdb to between 2022 and 2023). At the level of the whole study: Post-vaccine samples across the study were collected a median of 72 days after the second dose, with a range of 14 to 241. In both COVID-19 convalescent patients and infection-naive vaccine recipients, the study compared SARS-CoV-2 spike-specific CD4+ TCR repertoires from before mRNA vaccination with those from after it. Altogether, 10 COVID-19 convalescent patients and a few SARS-CoV-2-naive healthy vaccine recipients made up the full study. Cultures from other donors in the study were sequenced using the Oncomine TCR Beta short-read assay on an Illumina iSeq 100.

V sheds 7 bases and J sheds 2 bases, leaving 11 bases between their ends. From the cysteine up to the phenylalanine, the CDR3 has a length of 13 residues. Only CDR3 DNA is held: 39 bases, read in frame from base 1. What the work shows at the level of the full study, not this receptor alone: In healthy vaccine recipients, vaccine-induced clones were almost all SARS-CoV-2 mono-reactive, with only 1 of 255 being cross-reactive with common cold coronaviruses. Only a small number of convalescent patients were included, and no early post-infection timepoints were available, which limited the study. Marked clonal contraction was observed in both infection-induced and vaccine-induced clones at late post-vaccination timepoints, consistent with waning T cell responses.

This clone was found once. Its antigen target is currently unknown. No much larger clone is present one base from it, and per-base qualities are unavailable. To identify antigen-specific CD4+ T cell clonotypes by their expansion, the ViraFEST assay first stimulated PBMC with viral peptide pools and then applied TCR sequencing. After approximately eleven days of culture, CD4+ T cells were isolated with the EasySep CD4+ T cell isolation kit. Each participant received two doses of an mRNA SARS-CoV-2 vaccine, either BNT162b2 or mRNA-1273. Negative nucleocapsid antibody results before and after vaccination confirmed that the healthy vaccine recipients had no prior SARS-CoV-2 infection. Each well held 1.5 million to 2 million PBMC cultured in IMDM containing 5% human AB serum, roughly 9.6 IU/ml IL-2 and gentamicin, along with 8 to 10 ug/ml peptides. Half of the culture medium was replaced with fresh IL-2-containing medium on days 3 and 7. Unless noted otherwise, every peptide stimulation condition was cultured in triplicate wells. Using Ficoll-Paque Plus gradient centrifugation, PBMC were separated from whole blood and then either used fresh or cryopreserved at -140C. Overlapping peptide pools spanned the spike proteins of SARS-CoV-2 and the common cold coronaviruses HCoV-NL63, HCoV-OC43 and HCoV-229E. The QIAamp micro DNA kit was used to extract genomic DNA from the cultured CD4+ T cells.

The library came from the immunoSEQ multiplex PCR assay. DNA from the CD4+ T cells that had been cultured and isolated underwent TCR beta CDR3 sequencing. For the original study's pipeline: The analysis removed non-productive TCR sequences, trimmed reads to the CDR3 region, and retained only CDR3s that were 7 or more amino acids long. The MANAFEST web app was used to identify antigen-specific clonotypes by comparing expansion in peptide wells with expansion in reference cultures. Positive clones required FDR<0.05 expansion versus reference and all other wells, odds ratio above 5, and frequency above 0.1% in two replicate wells. Cross-reactive clonotypes were defined as significantly expanded in SARS-CoV-2 spike wells and in at least one common cold coronavirus spike condition. Levenshtein distance calculated with the stringdist R package was used to assess CDR3 similarity, and unrooted trees were constructed with ape in R 3.6.1. As stored in TCRdb, this immuneACCESS dataset retains in-frame rearrangements with V and J assigned. A fraction of the clones does not appear; measured against another copy, unresolved V genes explain less than half of the discrepancy, and the remainder lacks a known reason. V and J calls and clone size are as listed in that table; D and trimming were resolved from the DNA. The sample table holds roughly 59,000 clones, of which roughly 78% were seen once. 2% of the sample is held by the ten biggest clonotypes.

Sequenced material: CD4+ T cells from PBMCs cultured with HCoV-OC43 spike peptides, taken after COVID-19 vaccination. The cell subset or site label, as the study defines it: HCoV-OC43 spike overlapping peptide pool stimulation. The chain couples TRBV12-3 or TRBV12-4 to TRBJ1-1, and the D gene may be TRBD1, 6 bases matching. This TCR was sampled from a human donor who received a COVID-19 vaccine. The CDR3 corresponds to CASKGTTNTEAFF. The nucleotide sequence reads as follows: TGTGCCAGCAAAGGGACAACCAACACTGAAGCTTTCTTT.